This T cell receptor (beta chain) was recovered during a study of shared clonotypes between healthy human individuals. TCRdb's copy holds only in-frame clones and misses some; the assay was immunoSEQ multiplex PCR. Of about 660,000 clones in the sample, 74% were seen once. V was pared by 5 bases and J by 5 bases, with 16 bases between. Germline loops: CDR1 KGHSH, CDR2 LQKENI. The CDR3 is 14 residues long. V is TRBV18 and J is TRBJ2-7; D perhaps matches TRBD2 (6 bases). This sequence originates from a woman in her twenties or thirties in good health. The specimen was memory CD4+ T cells sorted from blood. Subset meaning: CD45RA-negative fraction. The CDR3 DNA is TGTGCCAGCTCATCACTTTCGGGGGTCAACGAGCAGTACTTC. Protein product: CASSSLSGVNEQYF.